The source of this T cell receptor beta chain is a study of blood T cell repertoires in COVID-19. About the research overall: Sites across the United States, Italy and Spain contributed samples from acute and convalescent COVID-19. PBMCs, B-cell-depleted T cells, or T cells were the source of the cDNA or gDNA that made up the material.

This clone has only a few counts. V was cut by 3 bases and J by 6 bases, with 9 bases left in between. CDR3 size: 13 residues. In the source study's methods: Estimates of nucleated cell counts were drawn from the amplification of reference gene primers. Clones were read by immunoSEQ multiplex PCR, and TCRdb kept only the in-frame ones, dropping some. D and trimming come from the DNA, and the V and J calls and clone size come from that table. The sample has 150,000 to 200,000 clones; more than 85% are singletons. The material sequenced was peripheral blood. This TCR was sampled from a woman older than 75 with COVID-19, enrolled during active disease. The chain combines TRBV12-3 or TRBV12-4 with TRBJ2-1; D unclear. The CDR3 nucleotides are TGTGCCAGCAGTTTGGGCCTCGGCAATGAGCAGTTCTTC. Translation gives CASSLGLGNEQFF.